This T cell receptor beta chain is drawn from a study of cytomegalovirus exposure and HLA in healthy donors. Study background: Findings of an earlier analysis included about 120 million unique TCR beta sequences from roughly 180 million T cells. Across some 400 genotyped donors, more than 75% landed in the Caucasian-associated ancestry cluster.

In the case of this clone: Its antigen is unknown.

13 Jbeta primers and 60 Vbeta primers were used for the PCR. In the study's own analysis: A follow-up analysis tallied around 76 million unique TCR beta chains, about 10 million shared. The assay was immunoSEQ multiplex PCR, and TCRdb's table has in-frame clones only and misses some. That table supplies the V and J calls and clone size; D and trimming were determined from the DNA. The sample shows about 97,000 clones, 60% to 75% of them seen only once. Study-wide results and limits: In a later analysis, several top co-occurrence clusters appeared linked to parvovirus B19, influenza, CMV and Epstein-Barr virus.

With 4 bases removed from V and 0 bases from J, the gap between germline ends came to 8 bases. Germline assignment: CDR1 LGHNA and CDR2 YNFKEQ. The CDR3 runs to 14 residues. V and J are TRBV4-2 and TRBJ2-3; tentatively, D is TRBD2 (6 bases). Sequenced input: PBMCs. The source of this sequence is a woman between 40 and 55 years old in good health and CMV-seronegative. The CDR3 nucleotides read TGTGCCAGCAGCCTTGGGACTAGCACAGATACGCAGTATTTT. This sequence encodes CASSLGTSTDTQYF.